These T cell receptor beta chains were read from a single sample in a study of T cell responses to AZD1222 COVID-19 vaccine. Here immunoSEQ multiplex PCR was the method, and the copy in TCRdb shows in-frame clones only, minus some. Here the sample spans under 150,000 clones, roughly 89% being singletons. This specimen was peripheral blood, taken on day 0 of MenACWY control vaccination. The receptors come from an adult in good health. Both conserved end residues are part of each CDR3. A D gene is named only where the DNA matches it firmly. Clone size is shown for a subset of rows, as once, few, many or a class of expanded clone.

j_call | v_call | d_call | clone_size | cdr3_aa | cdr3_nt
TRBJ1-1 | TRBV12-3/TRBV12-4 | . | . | CASSLSGSAQAFF | TGTGCCAGCAGTTTGTCTGGGTCGGCGCAAGCTTTCTTT
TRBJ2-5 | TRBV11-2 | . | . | CASSLDRGNQETQYF | TGTGCCAGCAGCTTAGATCGGGGCAATCAAGAGACCCAGTACTTC
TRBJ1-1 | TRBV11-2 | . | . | CASSPRYRVTEAFF | TGTGCCAGCAGCCCAAGATACAGGGTCACTGAAGCTTTCTTT
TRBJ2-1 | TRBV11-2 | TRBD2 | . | CASSLEGLGLAVLF | TGTGCCAGCAGCTTAGAGGGACTAGGACTAGCAGTGCTCTTC
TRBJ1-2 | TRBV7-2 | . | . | CASSLVVQGSGYTF | TGTGCCAGCAGCTTAGTGGTCCAGGGATCTGGCTACACCTTC
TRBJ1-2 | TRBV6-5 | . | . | CASSYFPLSGYTF | TGTGCCAGCAGTTACTTCCCCCTATCTGGCTACACCTTC
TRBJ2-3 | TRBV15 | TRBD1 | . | CATSPGQGKSTDTQYF | TGTGCCACCAGCCCGGGACAGGGAAAGAGCACAGATACGCAGTATTTT
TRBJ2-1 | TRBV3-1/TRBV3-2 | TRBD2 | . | CASSPRTSGISYNEQFF | TGTGCCAGCAGCCCCCGGACTAGCGGGATCTCCTACAATGAGCAGTTCTTC
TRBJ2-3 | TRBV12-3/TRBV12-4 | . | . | CASSTKEGTQYF | TGTGCCAGCAGCACTAAAGAAGGGACGCAGTATTTT
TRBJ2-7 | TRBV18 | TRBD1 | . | CASSQTTGTGGYEQYF | TGTGCCAGCTCACAAACAACCGGGACAGGGGGCTACGAGCAGTACTTC
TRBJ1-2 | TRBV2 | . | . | CASKNTGTNYGYTF | TGTGCCAGCAAAAATACAGGGACTAACTATGGCTACACCTTC
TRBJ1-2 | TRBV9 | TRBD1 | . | CASSAAAGTGNGYTF | TGTGCCAGCAGTGCAGCCGCCGGGACAGGGAACGGCTACACCTTC
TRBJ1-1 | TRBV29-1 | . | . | CSAQQSIYTEAFF | TGCAGCGCCCAACAGTCCATTTACACTGAAGCTTTCTTT
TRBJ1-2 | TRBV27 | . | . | CASSLKKGPAQSGYGYTF | TGTGCCAGCAGTTTAAAAAAGGGACCAGCCCAGAGCGGCTATGGCTACACCTTC
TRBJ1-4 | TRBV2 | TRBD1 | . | CASSLDRVATNEKLFF | TGTGCCAGCAGTCTCGACAGGGTTGCAACTAATGAAAAACTGTTTTTT
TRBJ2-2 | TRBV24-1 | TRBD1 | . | CATSEGQGNTGELFF | TGTGCCACCAGTGAGGGACAGGGTAACACCGGGGAGCTGTTTTTT
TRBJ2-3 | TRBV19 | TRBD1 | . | CASSIQGARTDTQYF | TGTGCCAGTAGTATACAGGGGGCGCGGACAGATACGCAGTATTTT
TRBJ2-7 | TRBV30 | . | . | CAWLPGLSSYEQYF | TGTGCCTGGCTCCCCGGGCTGAGCTCCTACGAGCAGTACTTC
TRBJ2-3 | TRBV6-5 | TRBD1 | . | CASKAETGVTDTQYF | TGTGCCAGCAAAGCCGAGACAGGGGTCACAGATACGCAGTATTTT
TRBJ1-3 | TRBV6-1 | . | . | CASSESQGWENTIYF | TGTGCCAGCAGTGAAAGCCAGGGTTGGGAAAACACCATATATTTT
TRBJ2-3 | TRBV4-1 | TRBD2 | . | CASSPPVSSGRADTQYF | TGCGCCAGCAGCCCCCCGGTTAGTAGCGGGAGAGCAGATACGCAGTATTTT
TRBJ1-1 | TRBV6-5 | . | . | CASSVVNTEAFF | TGTGCCAGCAGCGTCGTGAACACTGAAGCTTTCTTT
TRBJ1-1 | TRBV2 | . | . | CASSVLYLTEAFF | TGTGCCAGCAGTGTTCTATATCTAACTGAAGCTTTCTTT
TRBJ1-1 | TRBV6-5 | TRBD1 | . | CASSAGTGGYTEAFF | TGTGCCAGCAGCGCCGGGACAGGGGGTTACACTGAAGCTTTCTTT
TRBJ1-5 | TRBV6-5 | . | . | CASRGGRVDNQPQHF | TGTGCCAGCAGGGGAGGGAGGGTGGACAATCAGCCCCAGCATTTT
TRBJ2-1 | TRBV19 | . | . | CASRGLSYNEQFF | TGTGCCAGCAGGGGACTTTCCTACAATGAGCAGTTCTTC
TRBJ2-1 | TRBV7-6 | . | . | CASSLAAGPSWDEQFF | TGTGCCAGCAGCTTAGCGGCGGGCCCCTCCTGGGATGAGCAGTTCTTC
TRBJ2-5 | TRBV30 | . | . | CAWRLVETQYF | TGTGCCTGGAGACTAGTCGAGACCCAGTACTTC
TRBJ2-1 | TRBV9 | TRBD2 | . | CASSVGLAGSYNEQFF | TGTGCCAGCAGCGTAGGACTAGCGGGCTCCTACAATGAGCAGTTCTTC
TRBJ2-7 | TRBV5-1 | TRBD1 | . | CASSQTGWEQYF | TGCGCCAGCAGCCAGACAGGGTGGGAGCAGTACTTC
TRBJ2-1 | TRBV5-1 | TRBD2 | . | CASSLFGTSGSNEQFF | TGCGCCAGCAGCCTCTTTGGGACTAGCGGGAGTAATGAGCAGTTCTTC
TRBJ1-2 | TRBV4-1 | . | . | CASSQDLISYGYTF | TGCGCCAGCAGCCAAGATCTGATCAGCTATGGCTACACCTTC
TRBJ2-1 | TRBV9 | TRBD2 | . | CASSVGLGTGSYNEQFF | TGTGCCAGCAGCGTCGGACTAGGAACGGGCTCCTACAATGAGCAGTTCTTC
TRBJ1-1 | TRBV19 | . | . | CASSYGQDTEAFF | TGTGCCAGTAGCTACGGACAAGACACTGAAGCTTTCTTT
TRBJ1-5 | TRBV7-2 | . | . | CASSRDLSQPQHF | TGTGCCAGCAGCCGGGACCTCTCCCAACCCCAGCATTTT
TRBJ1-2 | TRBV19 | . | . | CASSTEGPNYGYTF | TGTGCCAGTAGTACGGAGGGCCCCAACTATGGCTACACCTTC
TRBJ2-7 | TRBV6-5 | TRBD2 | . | CASSYLTSGSDEQYF | TGTGCCAGCAGTTACCTGACTAGCGGGAGTGACGAGCAGTACTTC
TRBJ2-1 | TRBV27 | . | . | CASSPLIQNEQFF | TGTGCCAGCAGCCCTCTCATCCAAAATGAGCAGTTCTTC
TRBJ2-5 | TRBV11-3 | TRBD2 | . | CASSLSRGLAGAETQYF | TGTGCCAGCAGCTTAAGTAGGGGGTTAGCGGGAGCAGAGACCCAGTACTTC
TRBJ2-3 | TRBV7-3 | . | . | CASSPLGLSDTQYF | TGTGCCAGCAGCCCGCTGGGGTTATCAGATACGCAGTATTTT
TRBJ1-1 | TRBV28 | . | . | CASIRKNTEAFF | TGTGCCAGCATTCGGAAGAACACTGAAGCTTTCTTT
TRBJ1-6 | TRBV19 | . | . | CASSLESPSLRNSPLHF | TGTGCCAGTTCCTTGGAGTCGCCGAGTCTGCGGAATTCACCCCTCCACTTT
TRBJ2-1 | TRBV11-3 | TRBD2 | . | CASSRTSGSPVYNEQFF | TGTGCCAGCAGCCGGACTAGCGGGAGCCCAGTATACAATGAGCAGTTCTTC
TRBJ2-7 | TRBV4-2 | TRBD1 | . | CASSYNGQGGYEQYF | TGTGCCAGCAGCTACAACGGACAGGGGGGCTACGAGCAGTACTTC
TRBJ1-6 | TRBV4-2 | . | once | CASSQGLASPLHF | TGTGCCAGCAGCCAAGGTCTCGCCTCACCCCTCCACTTT
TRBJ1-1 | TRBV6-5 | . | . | CASSYRRTPAFIEAFF | TGTGCCAGCAGTTACCGCCGGACCCCAGCCTTTATTGAAGCTTTCTTT
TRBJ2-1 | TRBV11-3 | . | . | CASSPRRIVRSYNEQFF | TGTGCCAGCAGCCCAAGGAGGATTGTACGCTCCTACAATGAGCAGTTCTTC
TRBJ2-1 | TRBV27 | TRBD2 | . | CASSPRGLAGASEQFF | TGTGCCAGCAGTCCCCGGGGACTAGCGGGAGCGTCTGAGCAGTTCTTC
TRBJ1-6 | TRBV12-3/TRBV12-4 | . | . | CASKPNSPLHF | TGTGCCAGCAAGCCGAATTCACCCCTCCACTTT
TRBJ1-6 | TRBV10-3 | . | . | CAISDRRAGSSYNSPLHF | TGTGCCATCAGTGATCGCAGGGCAGGTAGCTCCTATAATTCACCCCTCCACTTT
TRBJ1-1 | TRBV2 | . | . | CASSGTFEAFF | TGTGCCAGCAGCGGGACTTTTGAGGCTTTCTTT
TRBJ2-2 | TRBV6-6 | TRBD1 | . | CASSQRGTGGPTGELFF | TGTGCCAGCAGTCAACGAGGGACAGGGGGTCCCACCGGGGAGCTGTTTTTT
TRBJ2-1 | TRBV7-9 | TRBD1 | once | CASRRQGNSYNEQFF | TGTGCCAGCAGGAGACAGGGGAACTCCTACAATGAGCAGTTCTTC
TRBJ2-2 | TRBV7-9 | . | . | CASSLMTSRTGELFF | TGTGCCAGCAGCTTAATGACCTCCCGGACCGGGGAGCTGTTTTTT
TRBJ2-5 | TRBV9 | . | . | CASSVVQGGQETQYF | TGTGCCAGCAGCGTTGTCCAGGGGGGTCAAGAGACCCAGTACTTC
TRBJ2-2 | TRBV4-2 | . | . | CASRPAVGTSVTGELFF | TGTGCCAGCAGGCCAGCGGTTGGTACCTCGGTCACCGGGGAGCTGTTTTTT